This T cell receptor beta chain was captured in a study of spatial heterogeneity in lung cancer. In the study overall: Alpha-chain sequences were consistently detected less often than beta-chain sequences.

Germline V gives CDR1 GTSNPN, CDR2 SVGIG (reference sequence). This CDR3 is 15 amino acids long. Losses at the gene ends were 2 bases for V and 5 bases for J; bases not matched to a gene: 5. Specified time point: sample taken at primary tumor resection. Samples came from some 71 TRACERx patients with untreated early-stage lung cancer. Without sorting, whole RNA was sequenced from tumor, nontumor lung or frozen PBMC. MiXCR, applied by TCRdb to the 5' RACE reads, yields one record per CDR3 protein. The sample lists fewer than 300 distinct CDR3 sequences; around a fifth were seen once. This clonotype has a handful of counts.

The receptor was derived from a male donor with early-stage non-small cell lung cancer. Source: normal lung tissue next to the tumor, taken at surgery. V is TRBV30 and J is TRBJ2-1, with 11 nucleotides matching TRBD2. CDR3 protein: CAWSPGTSGNNEQFF. The CDR3 nucleotides read TGTGCCTGGAGTCCCGGGACTAGCGGAAACAATGAGCAGTTCTTC.